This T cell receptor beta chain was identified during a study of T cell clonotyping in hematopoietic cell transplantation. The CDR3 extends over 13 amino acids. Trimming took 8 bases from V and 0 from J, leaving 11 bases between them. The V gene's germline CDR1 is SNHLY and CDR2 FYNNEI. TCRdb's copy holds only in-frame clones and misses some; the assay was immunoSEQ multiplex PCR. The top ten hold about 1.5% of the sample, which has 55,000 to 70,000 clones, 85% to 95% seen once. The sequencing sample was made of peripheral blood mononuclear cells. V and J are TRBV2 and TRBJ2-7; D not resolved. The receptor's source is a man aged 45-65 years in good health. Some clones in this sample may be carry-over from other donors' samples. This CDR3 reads CASERTYSYEQYF. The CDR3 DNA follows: TGTGCCAGCGAACGGACCTACTCCTACGAGCAGTACTTC.